The 8 T cell receptor beta chains reported below all come from one sample, sequenced in a study of cytomegalovirus exposure and HLA in healthy donors. PCR amplification relied on 60 Vbeta primers (plus 13 Jbeta primers). Using immunoSEQ multiplex PCR, the repertoire was profiled, and TCRdb retains in-frame clones only, with some absent. Of about 130,000 clones in the sample, 65% to 90% were seen once. The sample comprised PBMCs. These receptors were obtained from a man aged 18 to 29 in good health and CMV-seronegative.

The chain uses TRBV4-2 and TRBJ1-4, with 7 nucleotides matching TRBD1. The germline CDR1 and CDR2 sequences are LGHNA and YNFKEQ. After removal of 0 bases from V and 10 bases from J, the junction contained 11 bases not matched to a gene. This CDR3 comprises 16 residues. The CDR3 reads CASSQDRDSPDGKLFF. The CDR3 DNA sequence: TGTGCCAGCAGCCAAGATAGGGACAGCCCCGACGGAAAACTGTTTTTT.

This chain joins TRBV27 and TRBJ1-5; maybe TRBD1 (5 bases). The CDR3 runs to 14 residues. V gave up 5 bases and J gave up 5 bases, with 13 bases separating them. The germline gives CDR1 MNHEY, CDR2 SMNVEV (reference sequence). The CDR3 sequence is CASSLNQGYQPQHF. For the CDR3, the DNA is TGTGCCAGCAGTCTAAACCAGGGCTATCAGCCCCAGCATTTT.

This clone appeared once. The rearrangement links TRBV30 to TRBJ2-2; maybe TRBD1 (6 bases). Germline-derived CDR1 and CDR2 are GTSNPN and SVGIG (reference sequence). The ends were cut back, 1 base at V and 2 bases at J, with 8 bases in the middle. CDR3 length equals 14 residues. In DNA, the CDR3 is TGTGCCTGGAGTGAACAGGGTAACACCGGGGAGCTGTTTTTT. Protein sequence: CAWSEQGNTGELFF.

The chain carries TRBV7-2 and TRBJ2-2; TRBD1 is a possible D gene (5 bases). V dropped 5 bases and J dropped 2 bases, with 12 bases sitting between them. The CDR3 runs 15 residues. Per germline, CDR1 SGHTA and CDR2 FQGNSA. CDR3 sequence reads: CASSRQRINTGELFF. CDR3 nucleotide sequence: TGTGCCAGCAGCCGACAGCGTATTAACACCGGGGAGCTGTTTTTT.

The DNA for the CDR3 is TGTGCCAGCAGCTTAGGGACAGATTATGGCTACACCTTC. Protein sequence: CASSLGTDYGYTF. The rearrangement uses TRBV7-2 and TRBJ1-2; D is perhaps TRBD1 (6 bases). The CDR3 loop spans 13 amino acids. Germline CDR1 reads SGHTA; CDR2 reads FQGNSA. V lost 1 base and J 5 bases, leaving 8 bases between the germline ends.

The rearrangement links TRBV2 to TRBJ2-3; 7 bases are shared with TRBD2. This CDR3 contains 16 residues. Losses at the gene ends were 3 bases for V and 0 bases for J; bases not matched to a gene: 6. Looked up from germline, CDR1 is SNHLY and CDR2 is FYNNEI. DNA of the CDR3: TGTGCCAGCAGTGATAGGCGGGGGACTAGCACAGATACGCAGTATTTT. It translates to CASSDRRGTSTDTQYF. Drawing the rest from reference TRBV2 and TRBJ2-3, the complete variable domain is EPEVTQTPSHQVTQMGQEVILRCVPISNHLYFYWYRQILGQKVEFLVSFYNNEISEKSEIFDDQFSVERPDGSNFTLKIRSTKLEDSAMYFCASSDRRGTSTDTQYFGPGTRLTVL.

The chain is built from TRBV19 and TRBJ1-1; D unclear. The CDR3 extends over 15 amino acids. Germline V gives CDR1 LNHDA, CDR2 SQIVND (reference sequence). V lost 2 bases and J lost 6, with 16 bases in between. CDR3 sequence (DNA): TGTGCCAGTAGTATAATGGTGAAGGCCGGGGCTGAAGCTTTCTTT. Translation: CASSIMVKAGAEAFF.

The chain carries TRBV28 and TRBJ1-1; possibly TRBD1 for D (5 bases). The CDR3 loop spans 14 amino acids. Trimming removed 8 bases at V and 6 bases at J, with 19 bases between. Germline V gene lookup returns CDR1 MDHEN and CDR2 SYDVKM. The CDR3 coding sequence is TGTGCCAGCTCCCGAGGCCGGGGGTGGGCTGAAGCTTTCTTT. Translating gives CASSRGRGWAEAFF.